This T cell receptor beta chain was profiled in a study of blood T cell repertoires in COVID-19. Libraries were prepared by immunoSEQ multiplex PCR; TCRdb keeps only in-frame clonotypes and omits some of them. Of some 170,000 clones detected, about 76% appear once; the ten largest clones hold around 8.1%. This clone was counted a single time. Trimming took 0 bases from V and 4 from J, leaving 13 bases between them. Germline assignment: CDR1 MNHEY and CDR2 SMNVEV (reference sequence). The CDR3 has 15 residues. The V call is TRBV27, the J call TRBJ2-7; TRBD2 is a possible D gene (5 bases). Sequencing was carried out using peripheral blood. The sequence came from a woman in her 50s with active or convalescent COVID-19. The CDR3: CASSLSPGSGYEQYF. CDR3 nucleotides: TGTGCCAGCAGTTTATCCCCGGGGTCGGGGTACGAGCAGTACTTC.